This paragraph reports one T cell receptor (beta chain). No antigen is known for it. These data are taken from a study of cytomegalovirus exposure and HLA in healthy donors. Notes on the study in general: Rarity characterized most TCR sequences, yet some public TCRs appeared in many donors.

PCR involved 60 Vbeta and 13 Jbeta primers. Profiled with immunoSEQ multiplex PCR; TCRdb holds only in-frame clones, not every one. The repertoire holds roughly 150,000 clones, with roughly 68% as singletons. CDR3 length: 18 residues. The V and J ends lost 4 bases and 4 bases, in that order; junction bases with no gene match: 10. Germline loops: CDR1 MGHRA, CDR2 YSYEKL. Material for sequencing was PBMCs. This chain connects TRBV4-1 to TRBJ2-3; 14 nucleotides align to TRBD2. The TCR originated in a man aged 25-45 years in good health and CMV-seropositive. CDR3 in DNA: TGCGCCAGCAGCCTTCCCGGGACTAGCGGGAGAGGGTCAGATACGCAGTATTTT. As protein: CASSLPGTSGRGSDTQYF.